This T cell receptor (beta chain) was sequenced in a study of T-cell reconstitution after alpha-beta-depleted transplantation in children (TCRdb year 2016). With regard to the full study: T-cell immune reconstitution after TCRalphabeta/CD19-depleted allogeneic hematopoietic cell transplantation in children was quantitatively tracked in the study by means of TCR repertoire profiling.

From its cysteine to its phenylalanine, the CDR3 spans 17 amino acids. Only the CDR3 DNA stays, 51 bases, in frame from base 1. CDR1 and CDR2 are drawn from the germline V gene (reference sequence): LNHDA, SQIVND. V is trimmed back by 4 bases and J by 1 base, and the junction contains 10 bases that no gene match accounts for. Preparation of the library involved PCR. TCRdb names Illumina HiSeq 2500 as the instrument used. Molecular barcoding was employed in the preparation of TCR libraries, with unique molecular identifiers being used to normalize TCRbeta repertoire quantification. The raw public reads went through TCRdb reprocessing: fastp at Q25, MiXCR clone calling, in-frame beta chains kept. Here each entry gathers all rows of one CDR3 protein and keeps the most common genes and DNA. This sample is represented by 330,000 or so distinct CDR3 sequences; about 9.4% of them were singletons. 2% to 2.5% of the sample is held by the ten biggest clonotypes.

Worth noting for this clonotype: No antigen is known for it. No much larger clonotype is one base removed from it; base qualities were not supplied.

This chain is built from TRBV19 and TRBJ2-1; 7 bases in the middle match TRBD2. The starting material was PBMCs from the stem cell graft donor, obtained from the stem cell graft. The source is a human donor who donated a stem cell graft to a child with acute lymphoblastic leukemia. The nucleotide sequence reads as follows: TGTGCCAGTAGTAGCAGGACTAGTGGGCGATCCTACAATGAGCAGTTCTTC. Translated, it gives CASSSRTSGRSYNEQFF.